This T cell receptor (beta chain) is drawn from a study of blood T cell repertoires in COVID-19. Using immunoSEQ multiplex PCR, the repertoire was profiled, and TCRdb retains in-frame clones only, with some absent. The table shows 240,000 or so clones, with roughly 79% occurring only once. The sample comprised peripheral blood. The TCR sequence derives from an elderly woman with COVID-19, enrolled during active disease.

In nucleotides, the CDR3 is TGCAGCGTAAGGACAGGGCGGAACACTGAAGCTTTCTTT. Translation: CSVRTGRNTEAFF. This chain joins TRBV29-1 and TRBJ1-1; 8 bases line up with TRBD1. The CDR3 sequence is 13 residues long. V lost 6 bases and J lost 1; bases outside the gene matches: 4. Germline V gene sequence: CDR1 SQVTM, CDR2 ANQGSEA.